The rows below give T cell receptor beta chains drawn from one sample of a study of CD8 T cells in ankylosing spondylitis. Each CDR3 protein gets one entry after TCRdb re-called the 5' RACE reads with MiXCR. The table lists around 150,000 distinct CDR3 sequences, under 45% of them singletons. The sample comprised synovial fluid, either unsorted or a sorted T cell fraction (not recorded which). The source of these receptors is a male donor with ankylosing spondylitis. CDR3s include the opening cysteine and the closing phenylalanine or tryptophan. Fields, in order: CDR3 DNA, CDR3 protein, J gene, D gene, V gene, clone size. A D gene is named only where the DNA matches it firmly. Clone size, where shown, is once, few, many, or a class for clones that have expanded.

DNA: TGTGCCAGCAGCCCCCCTGGGGCCGGAAACATTCAGTACTTC; CDR3: CASSPPGAGNIQYF; J: TRBJ2-4; D: -; V: TRBV9; size: few
DNA: TGCAGCGTTGAAAGGGAAGCTTTCTTT; CDR3: CSVEREAFF; J: TRBJ1-1; D: -; V: TRBV29-1; size: -
DNA: TGTGCCAGCAGTTTTCCCCAGGACCGCTACGAGCAGTACTTC; CDR3: CASSFPQDRYEQYF; J: TRBJ2-7; D: -; V: TRBV28; size: few
DNA: TGTGCCAGCAGCCCCTCGGACGCTGAAGCTTTCTTT; CDR3: CASSPSDAEAFF; J: TRBJ1-1; D: -; V: TRBV7-9; size: many
DNA: TGCAGCGCTGAGGGACAGGGGAGCTCCTACGAGCAGTACTTC; CDR3: CSAEGQGSSYEQYF; J: TRBJ2-7; D: TRBD1; V: TRBV29-1; size: -
DNA: TGTGCCAGCAGCTTGATAGGGAAGGACTACGAGCAGTACTTC; CDR3: CASSLIGKDYEQYF; J: TRBJ2-7; D: -; V: TRBV7-9; size: -
DNA: TGCAGCGCTTTACTAGCGGGAGGGCCCTACAATGAGCAGTTCTTC; CDR3: CSALLAGGPYNEQFF; J: TRBJ2-1; D: TRBD2; V: TRBV29-1; size: few
DNA: TGCAGCGTTTTCGTCTCGGGACAGGCCAACTACGAGCAGTACTTC; CDR3: CSVFVSGQANYEQYF; J: TRBJ2-7; D: TRBD1; V: TRBV29-1; size: few
DNA: TGTGCCAGCAGTTACACCCTGAGGGACTACACAGATACGCAGTATTTT; CDR3: CASSYTLRDYTDTQYF; J: TRBJ2-3; D: TRBD2; V: TRBV6-5; size: -
DNA: TGTGCCAGCAGTTTTAACCCTAGCGCTGACGAGCAGTACTTC; CDR3: CASSFNPSADEQYF; J: TRBJ2-7; D: -; V: TRBV12-3/TRBV12-4; size: -
DNA: TGTGCCAGCAGTTTTCTCCCACAGGCTCTCATGAACACTGAAGCTTTCTTT; CDR3: CASSFLPQALMNTEAFF; J: TRBJ1-1; D: -; V: TRBV28; size: few
DNA: TGTGCCAGCAGCTTAGCCACTCGGGGGAGCTATGGCTACACCTTC; CDR3: CASSLATRGSYGYTF; J: TRBJ1-2; D: -; V: TRBV11-2; size: -
DNA: TGTGCCAGCAGCGCCCCCCGACTAGCGGGAGTCTGGGAGCTGTTTTTT; CDR3: CASSAPRLAGVWELFF; J: TRBJ2-2; D: TRBD2; V: TRBV25-1; size: few
DNA: TGTGCCAGCAGCGCACGAGACGTAGAAGCTTTCTTT; CDR3: CASSARDVEAFF; J: TRBJ1-1; D: -; V: TRBV2; size: -
DNA: TGTGCCACCAGCGGTATATTCGGACTAGCGGGATACAATGAGCAGTTCTTC; CDR3: CATSGIFGLAGYNEQFF; J: TRBJ2-1; D: TRBD2; V: TRBV15; size: once
DNA: TGCAGTGCTAGAAGGGGGTTCGGTGAAAAACTGTTTTTT; CDR3: CSARRGFGEKLFF; J: TRBJ1-4; D: -; V: TRBV20-1; size: -
DNA: TGTGCCAGCAGGGGGACTAGCACAGATACGCAGTATTTT; CDR3: CASRGTSTDTQYF; J: TRBJ2-3; D: -; V: TRBV12-3/TRBV12-4; size: few
DNA: TGTGCCAGCCCCATGGGCTCGGGAAACACCATATATTTT; CDR3: CASPMGSGNTIYF; J: TRBJ1-3; D: -; V: TRBV12-3/TRBV12-4; size: -
DNA: TGTGCCAGCAGCTTAAAGGAGTATGGCTACACCTTC; CDR3: CASSLKEYGYTF; J: TRBJ1-2; D: -; V: TRBV13; size: -
DNA: TGTGCCAGCAGTGCAACAGGGGGCTTTAACATTCAGTACTTC; CDR3: CASSATGGFNIQYF; J: TRBJ2-4; D: TRBD1; V: TRBV25-1; size: -
DNA: TGTGCCAGCAGCCACTCGGTATCCGGGATTCCAGGCGAGCAGTACTTC; CDR3: CASSHSVSGIPGEQYF; J: TRBJ2-7; D: -; V: TRBV27; size: -
DNA: TGTGCCAGCCTTCACCCGGGACAGGGGACCTACGAGCAGTACTTC; CDR3: CASLHPGQGTYEQYF; J: TRBJ2-7; D: TRBD1; V: TRBV2; size: many
DNA: TGCGCCAGCAGATTAAACAGACATACGCAGTATTTT; CDR3: CASRLNRHTQYF; J: TRBJ2-3; D: -; V: TRBV10-2; size: -
DNA: TGCAGCGTTGAGGCGGAGCCAGATACGCAGTATTTT; CDR3: CSVEAEPDTQYF; J: TRBJ2-3; D: -; V: TRBV29-1; size: many
DNA: TGTGCCAGCAGGCAACCTTTCTCTGGAAACACCATATATTTT; CDR3: CASRQPFSGNTIYF; J: TRBJ1-3; D: -; V: TRBV12-3/TRBV12-4; size: large
DNA: TGTGCCAGCAGCTTAGATGGGGGAAGCCAAGCTTTCTTT; CDR3: CASSLDGGSQAFF; J: TRBJ1-1; D: -; V: TRBV11-2; size: -
DNA: TGTGCCATCAGTGAGTCAGAGGATCGTTACTACGAGCAGTACTTC; CDR3: CAISESEDRYYEQYF; J: TRBJ2-7; D: -; V: TRBV10-3; size: few
DNA: TGTGCCAGCAGCTACTCCGGGTCCCCGACTGGGTACAATGAGCAGTTCTTC; CDR3: CASSYSGSPTGYNEQFF; J: TRBJ2-1; D: -; V: TRBV7-8; size: -
DNA: TGCGCCAGCAGCGAGAACTATGGCTACACCTTC; CDR3: CASSENYGYTF; J: TRBJ1-2; D: -; V: TRBV5-1; size: -
DNA: TGTGCCAGCAGACCAGGGTCGGGCACCGGGGAGCTGTTTTTT; CDR3: CASRPGSGTGELFF; J: TRBJ2-2; D: -; V: TRBV2; size: few
DNA: TGTGCCAGCAGTTTAGCGGGAGAAGACACCGGGGAGCTGTTTTTT; CDR3: CASSLAGEDTGELFF; J: TRBJ2-2; D: TRBD2; V: TRBV27; size: few
DNA: TGTGCCAGCAGCCAAGTAGGAGACAGCAAACAAGAGACCCAGTACTTC; CDR3: CASSQVGDSKQETQYF; J: TRBJ2-5; D: -; V: TRBV3-1; size: -
DNA: TGTGCCAGCAGCCAAGAATATCACAATGAGCAGTTCTTC; CDR3: CASSQEYHNEQFF; J: TRBJ2-1; D: -; V: TRBV4-2; size: few
DNA: TGTGCCAGCAGCTCCTCCGGGGGACCCGGGGAGCTGTTTTTT; CDR3: CASSSSGGPGELFF; J: TRBJ2-2; D: -; V: TRBV7-9; size: few
DNA: TGTGCCACCAGCACAGCCCAGGGGCCCGGGGAGCTGTTTTTT; CDR3: CATSTAQGPGELFF; J: TRBJ2-2; D: -; V: TRBV24-1; size: -
DNA: TGTGCCAGTAGTATTGGGCTCAGGCAGAACACTGAAGCTTTCTTT; CDR3: CASSIGLRQNTEAFF; J: TRBJ1-1; D: -; V: TRBV19; size: -
DNA: TGCAGTGCTAGAAGTTACCCCGGGTCGGGCACCGGGGAGCTGTTTTTT; CDR3: CSARSYPGSGTGELFF; J: TRBJ2-2; D: -; V: TRBV20-1; size: once
DNA: TGTGCCAGCCCTAACCTCACTAGTAACACCGGGGAGCTGTTTTTT; CDR3: CASPNLTSNTGELFF; J: TRBJ2-2; D: -; V: TRBV25-1; size: -
DNA: TGTGCCAGCAGCCCGGGGACTAGCGGGGGCCTCGGGGAGCTGTTTTTT; CDR3: CASSPGTSGGLGELFF; J: TRBJ2-2; D: TRBD2; V: TRBV9; size: -
DNA: TGCAGTGCTATCTGGACAGGGCACACTGAAGCTTTCTTT; CDR3: CSAIWTGHTEAFF; J: TRBJ1-1; D: TRBD1; V: TRBV20-1; size: few
DNA: TGCAGTGCTAGAGAGTTTGGGGATCAATGGTCCTACGAGCAGTACTTC; CDR3: CSAREFGDQWSYEQYF; J: TRBJ2-7; D: -; V: TRBV20-1; size: -
DNA: TGTGCCAGCAGCCCTATAAGACTAGCGGGGAGCACAGATACGCAGTATTTT; CDR3: CASSPIRLAGSTDTQYF; J: TRBJ2-3; D: TRBD2; V: TRBV7-9; size: many
DNA: TGTGCCACCAGTGACCACAGGCGCCCCTACGAGCAGTACTTC; CDR3: CATSDHRRPYEQYF; J: TRBJ2-7; D: -; V: TRBV24-1; size: few
DNA: TGCAGTGCTAGCCCCCGGCCTCATGTGAACTACGAGCAGTACTTC; CDR3: CSASPRPHVNYEQYF; J: TRBJ2-7; D: -; V: TRBV20-1; size: few
DNA: TGCGCCAGCAGCACAGGACAGGGAGTTTCCTCTTCCAAAAACATTCAGTACTTC; CDR3: CASSTGQGVSSSKNIQYF; J: TRBJ2-4; D: TRBD1; V: TRBV5-1; size: few